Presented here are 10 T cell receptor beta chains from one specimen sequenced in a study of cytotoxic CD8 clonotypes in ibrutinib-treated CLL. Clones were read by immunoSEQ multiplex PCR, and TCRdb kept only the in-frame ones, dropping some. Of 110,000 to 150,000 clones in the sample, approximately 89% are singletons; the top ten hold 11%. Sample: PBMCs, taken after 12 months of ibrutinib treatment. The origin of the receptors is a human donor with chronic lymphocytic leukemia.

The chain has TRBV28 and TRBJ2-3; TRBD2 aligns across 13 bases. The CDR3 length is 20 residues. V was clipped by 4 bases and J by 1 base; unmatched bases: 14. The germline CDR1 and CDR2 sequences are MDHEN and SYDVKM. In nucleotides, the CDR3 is TGTGCCAGCAGTTCCCCGGGACTAGCGGGATTTGAGTTTGGCACAGATACGCAGTATTTT. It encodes CASSSPGLAGFEFGTDTQYF.

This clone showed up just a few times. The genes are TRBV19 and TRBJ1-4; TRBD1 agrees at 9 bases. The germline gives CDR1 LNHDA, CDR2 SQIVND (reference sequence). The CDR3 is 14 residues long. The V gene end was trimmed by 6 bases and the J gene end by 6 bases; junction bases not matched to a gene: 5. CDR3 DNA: TGTGCCAGTAGAAAACGGGACAGGGATGAAAAACTGTTTTTT. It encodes CASRKRDRDEKLFF.

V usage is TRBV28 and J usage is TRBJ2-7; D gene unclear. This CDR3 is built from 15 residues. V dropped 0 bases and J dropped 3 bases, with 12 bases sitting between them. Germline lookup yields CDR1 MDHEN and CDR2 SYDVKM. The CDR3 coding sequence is TGTGCCAGCAGTTTATGGTCAGGCGGCGGCTACGAGCAGTACTTC. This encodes CASSLWSGGGYEQYF.

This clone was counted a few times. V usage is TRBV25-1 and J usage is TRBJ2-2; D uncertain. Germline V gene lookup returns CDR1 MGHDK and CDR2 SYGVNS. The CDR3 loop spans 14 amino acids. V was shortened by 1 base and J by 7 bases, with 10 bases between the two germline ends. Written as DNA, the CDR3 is TGTGCCAGCAGTGAATCTAAAAGAGGCGGGGAGCTGTTTTTT. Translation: CASSESKRGGELFF.

CDR3 amino acids: CASGRQDEAFF. In DNA, the CDR3 is TGTGCCAGTGGGAGACAGGATGAAGCTTTCTTT. The chain combines TRBV19 with TRBJ1-1; a weak D match, TRBD1 (6 bases). The CDR3 totals 11 residues. Germline V gene data show CDR1 as LNHDA and CDR2 as SQIVND (reference sequence). V gave up 8 bases and J gave up 7 bases, with 11 bases separating them.

This chain's CDR3 is CASSPRTGPRELFF. The CDR3 DNA is TGTGCCAGCAGCCCCCGGACAGGGCCTCGGGAGCTGTTTTTT. The chain employs TRBV7-6 and TRBJ2-2, with 8 bases matching TRBD1. The germline gives CDR1 SGHVS, CDR2 FNYEAQ. V gave up 5 bases and J gave up 9 bases; unmatched junction bases: 8. This CDR3 has 14 residues.

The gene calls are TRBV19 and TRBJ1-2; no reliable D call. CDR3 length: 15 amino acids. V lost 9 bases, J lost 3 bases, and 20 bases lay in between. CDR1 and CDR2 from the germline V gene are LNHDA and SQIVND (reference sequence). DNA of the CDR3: TGTGCCAGCCGTTCGAATTTTCCATTGGACTATGGCTACACCTTC. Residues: CASRSNFPLDYGYTF.

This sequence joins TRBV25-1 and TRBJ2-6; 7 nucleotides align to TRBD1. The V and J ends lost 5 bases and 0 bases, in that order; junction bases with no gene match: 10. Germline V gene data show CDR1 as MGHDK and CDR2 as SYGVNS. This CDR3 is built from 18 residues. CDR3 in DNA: TGTGCCAGCAGTCAGACCGGGACAGCTTTCTCTGGGGCCAACGTCCTGACTTTC. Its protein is CASSQTGTAFSGANVLTF.

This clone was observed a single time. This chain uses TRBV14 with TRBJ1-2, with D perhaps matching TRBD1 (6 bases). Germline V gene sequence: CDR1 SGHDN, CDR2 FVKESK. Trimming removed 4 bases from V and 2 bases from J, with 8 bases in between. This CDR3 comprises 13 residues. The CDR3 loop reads CASSLDRNYGYTF. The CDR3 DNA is TGTGCCAGCAGCCTTGACAGGAACTATGGCTACACCTTC.

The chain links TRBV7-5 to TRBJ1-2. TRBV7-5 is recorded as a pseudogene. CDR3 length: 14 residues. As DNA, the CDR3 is TGTGCCAGAAGCTTAGACCCCCCCGGCCCTGGCTACACCTTC. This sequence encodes CARSLDPPGPGYTF.